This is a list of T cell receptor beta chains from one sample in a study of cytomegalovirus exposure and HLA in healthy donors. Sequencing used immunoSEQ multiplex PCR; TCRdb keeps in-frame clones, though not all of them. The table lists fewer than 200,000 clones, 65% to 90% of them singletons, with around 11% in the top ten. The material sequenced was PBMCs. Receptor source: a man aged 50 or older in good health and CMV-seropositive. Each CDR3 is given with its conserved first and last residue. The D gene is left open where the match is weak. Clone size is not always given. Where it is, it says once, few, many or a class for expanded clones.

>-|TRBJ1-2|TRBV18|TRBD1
TGTGCCAGCTCACCAGCACCCGGAGACAGGGGTGAATATGGCTACACCTTC
CASSPAPGDRGEYGYTF
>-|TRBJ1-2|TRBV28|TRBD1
TGTGCCAGCAGTTTAAAGGTCGCCAAATTAACCCCACGTCCGGGACAGGGAGGTGGCTACACCTTC
CASSLKVAKLTPRPGQGGGYTF
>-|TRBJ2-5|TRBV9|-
TGTGCCAGCAGCTTCTCCGGGACACACCAAGAGACCCAGTACTTC
CASSFSGTHQETQYF
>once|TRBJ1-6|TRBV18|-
TGTGCCAGCTCACCGGGACTGGATAATTCACCCCTCCACTTT
CASSPGLDNSPLHF
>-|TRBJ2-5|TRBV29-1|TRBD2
TGCAGCGTTGTACTAGCGGGGCAAGAGACCCAGTACTTC
CSVVLAGQETQYF
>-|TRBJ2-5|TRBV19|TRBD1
TGTGCCAGTAGTAGGGACAGGGGGAGATCCCAAGAGACCCAGTACTTC
CASSRDRGRSQETQYF
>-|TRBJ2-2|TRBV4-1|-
TGCGCCAGCAGCCACCCGATGGGTAGCGCGAACACCGGGGAGCTGTTTTTT
CASSHPMGSANTGELFF
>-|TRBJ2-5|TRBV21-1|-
TGTGCCAGCAGCATTCCAAGACTAGCGGGAGCTGAAGAGACCCAGTACTTC
CASSIPRLAGAEETQYF
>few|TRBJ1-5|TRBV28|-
TGTGCCAGCAGTTACGGGACACACAATCAGCCCCAGCATTTT
CASSYGTHNQPQHF
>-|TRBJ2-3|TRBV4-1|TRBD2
TGCGCCAGCAGCCAAGAACAGCGGGGGAGCACAGATACGCAGTATTTT
CASSQEQRGSTDTQYF
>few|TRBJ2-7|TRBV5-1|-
TGCGCCAGCAGCTTGGTGGGACTCTCCTACGAGCAGTACTTC
CASSLVGLSYEQYF
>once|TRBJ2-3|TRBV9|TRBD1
TGTGCCAGCAGCGCCCTACCGGGACAGGGGGCTAGCACAGATACGCAGTATTTT
CASSALPGQGASTDTQYF
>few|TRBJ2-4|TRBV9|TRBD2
TGTGCCAGCAGCGGTAATACCCTTGGGACTAGCGGGAAGGGAGGGGTTAGCAAAAACATTCAGTACTTC
CASSGNTLGTSGKGGVSKNIQYF
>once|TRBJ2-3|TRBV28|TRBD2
TGTGCCAGCAGTTCCCAGGTGCTAGCGGCAGATACGCAGTATTTT
CASSSQVLAADTQYF
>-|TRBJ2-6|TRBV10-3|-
TGTGCCACCCACCAGGGGTCGGGTGGGGCCAACGTCCTGACTTTC
CATHQGSGGANVLTF
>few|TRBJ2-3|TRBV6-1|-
TGTGCCAGCAGTGAAGGGGCCGGGATAGATACGCAGTATTTT
CASSEGAGIDTQYF
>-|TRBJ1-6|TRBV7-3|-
TGTGCCAGCAGCTTATGGGGGGACTCCTATAATTCACCCCTCCACTTT
CASSLWGDSYNSPLHF
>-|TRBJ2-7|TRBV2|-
TGTGCCAGCGAGTGGAGGGGGGGTCGCGAGCAGTACTTC
CASEWRGGREQYF
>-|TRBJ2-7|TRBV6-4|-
TGTGCCAGCGGGGGGGGCTGGGAGAGAGACTACGAGCAGTACTTC
CASGGGWERDYEQYF
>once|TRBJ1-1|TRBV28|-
TGTGCCAGCACCATCACAGGGACCACTGAAGCTTTCTTT
CASTITGTTEAFF
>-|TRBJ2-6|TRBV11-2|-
TGTGCCAGCAGCAACAGGGTCACTGGGGCCAACGTCCTGACTTTC
CASSNRVTGANVLTF
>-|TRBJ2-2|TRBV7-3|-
TGTGCCAGCAGCCCGGTTCAGGGGTCTATACTGGCCGGGGAGCTGTTTTTT
CASSPVQGSILAGELFF
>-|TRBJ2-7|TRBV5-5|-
TGTGCCAGCAGCAGGGCGGGGCGGACCTACGAGCAGTACTTC
CASSRAGRTYEQYF
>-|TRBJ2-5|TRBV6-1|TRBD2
TGTGCCAGCAGTGGACGGGGGGGCCGCCAAGAGACCCAGTACTTC
CASSGRGGRQETQYF
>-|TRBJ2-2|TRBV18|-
TGTGCCAGCTCACCACCGTCCATCACCGGGGAGCTGTTTTTT
CASSPPSITGELFF
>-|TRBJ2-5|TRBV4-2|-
TGTGCCAGCAGCCAACCCCCAGGAGAGACCCAGTACTTC
CASSQPPGETQYF
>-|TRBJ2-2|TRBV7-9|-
TGTGCCAGCAGCTTACTTACAGGGAGCACCGGGGAGCTGTTTTTT
CASSLLTGSTGELFF
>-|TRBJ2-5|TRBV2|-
TGTGCCAGCCAGTTAGCGCGGAGGGAGGAGACCCAGTACTTC
CASQLARREETQYF
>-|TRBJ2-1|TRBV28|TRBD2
TGTGCCAGCAGTCGAGGACTAGCGGGACAAGGTGGCTCCTACAATGAGCAGTTCTTC
CASSRGLAGQGGSYNEQFF
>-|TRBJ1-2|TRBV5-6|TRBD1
TGTGCCAGCAGCTTGTTCAGGGGGGACGGCTACACCTTC
CASSLFRGDGYTF
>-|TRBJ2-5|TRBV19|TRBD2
TGTGCCAGTAGTCATAATAGCGGGGGGCCCATGGGGACCCAGTACTTC
CASSHNSGGPMGTQYF
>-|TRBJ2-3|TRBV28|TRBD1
TGTGCCAGCAGTTTAGAAACGACAGGGTGGCCAGATACGCAGTATTTT
CASSLETTGWPDTQYF
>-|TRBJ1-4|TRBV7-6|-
TGTGCCAGCAGCTACCAACAGTGGGGGGACGGCGAAAAACTGTTTTTT
CASSYQQWGDGEKLFF
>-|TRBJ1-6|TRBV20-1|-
TGCAGTGCTCTCGGTAATTCACCCCTCCACTTT
CSALGNSPLHF
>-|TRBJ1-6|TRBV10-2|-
TGCGCCAGCAGTGAGTCGCCAGGGTGGGATAATTCACCCCTCCACTTT
CASSESPGWDNSPLHF
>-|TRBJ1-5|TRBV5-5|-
TGTGCCAGCAGCTTGGACAGATACAATCAGCCCCAGCATTTT
CASSLDRYNQPQHF